This entry lists 8 T cell receptor beta chains sequenced from one sample in a study of post-analysis software for immune sequencing data. These receptors have no identified antigens. Study observations and caveats: Controls showed lower frequencies than patients for four to six TRBV segments, and TRBV5-6, TRBV5-1 and TRBV20-1 were among these.

Unique molecular identifiers were built into the TCR beta cDNA libraries. MiXCR was run by TCRdb on the PCR reads, yielding one entry per CDR3 protein. Found here are 750,000 to 950,000 distinct CDR3 sequences, about 53% of them singletons; the top ten hold over 4%. The sample taken for sequencing was blood. All receptors derive from a girl aged 10-17 years with multiple sclerosis.

The V call is TRBV4-1, the J call TRBJ2-7; 9 bases are shared with TRBD2. With 5 bases clipped from V and 0 bases from J, the junction kept 5 bases outside the gene matches. This CDR3 is built from 15 residues. The germline V gene encodes CDR1 MGHRA and CDR2 YSYEKL. CDR3 sequence (DNA): TGCGCCAGCAGCTACCAACTAGCGGGCTCCTACGAGCAGTACTTC. The encoded protein is CASSYQLAGSYEQYF.

This clonotype appeared a single time. CDR3 nucleotide sequence: TGCAGTGCTAGAGATGCAGGCAGCCCGAACACTGAAGCTTTCTTT. It yields the protein CSARDAGSPNTEAFF. The chain employs TRBV20-1 and TRBJ1-1; D is ambiguous. Germline V gene lookup returns CDR1 DFQATT and CDR2 SNEGSKA (reference sequence). The V and J ends lost 0 bases and 1 base respectively, with 12 bases between them. The CDR3 spans 15 residues.

This chain uses TRBV12-5 with TRBJ2-2; the D is unclear. The CDR3 extends over 12 amino acids. V was trimmed by 0 bases and J by 7 bases, leaving 3 bases between them. Per germline, CDR1 LGHNT and CDR2 FRNRAP. The CDR3 DNA follows: TGTGCTAGTGGTTTGGTGGGCGGGGAGCTGTTTTTT. It codes for CASGLVGGELFF.

The rearrangement joins TRBV5-1 to TRBJ1-1; 8 positions agree with TRBD1. CDR1 and CDR2 from the germline V gene are SGHRS and YFSETQ. This CDR3 spans 16 amino acids. With 3 bases clipped from V and 0 bases from J, the junction kept 7 bases outside the gene matches. The CDR3 DNA reads as TGCGCCAGCAGCTCCGGGACAGGCTTCTTGAACACTGAAGCTTTCTTT. Amino acid sequence: CASSSGTGFLNTEAFF. Complete variable domain (other parts from reference TRBV5-1 and TRBJ1-1): KAGVTQTPRYLIKTRGQQVTLSCSPISGHRSVSWYQQTPGQGLQFLFEYFSETQRNKGNFPGRFSGRQFSNSRSEMNVSTLELGDSALYLCASSSGTGFLNTEAFFGQGTRLTVV.

This sequence joins TRBV6-5 and TRBJ2-3; D not certain. V was clipped by 0 bases and J by 4 bases, with 11 bases between them. The germline CDR1 and CDR2 sequences are MNHEY and SVGAGI. This CDR3 contains 15 residues. CDR3 in amino acids: CASSYSPFSADTQYF. The CDR3 DNA follows: TGTGCCAGCAGTTACTCTCCTTTCTCAGCAGATACGCAGTATTTT.

In its sample, this clonotype was seen a few times. The chain has TRBV6-6 and TRBJ2-1; a weak D match, TRBD1 (6 bases). The DNA end is more similar to TRBJ2-7, so the J call may be wrong. The CDR3 covers 13 residues. The germline V gene has CDR1 MNHNY and CDR2 SVGAGI (reference sequence). CDR3 in DNA: TGTGCCAGCAGTTCCGGGACACTCAGGGAGCAGTACTTC. It is translated as CASSSGTLREQYF.

This rearrangement joins TRBV7-6 to TRBJ2-7; 10 bases map to TRBD2. Losses at the gene ends were 8 bases for V and 6 bases for J; bases not matched to a gene: 7. The CDR3 totals 13 residues. Germline lookup yields CDR1 SGHVS and CDR2 FNYEAQ. In DNA form, the CDR3 reads TGTGCCAGCGGGGCTAGCGGGAGCGCCGAGCAGTACTTC. Its translation: CASGASGSAEQYF.

This clonotype occurred a few times. The chain is built from TRBV29-1 and TRBJ1-2; D is ambiguous. Germline V CDR1 and CDR2: SQVTM, ANQGSEA. The CDR3 sequence is 13 residues long. Between the trimmed V and J ends, which lost 0 bases and 6 bases, there was a span of 11 bases. In DNA, the CDR3 is TGCAGCGTTGAAGATAGAGGGTGGAATGGCTACACCTTC. It is translated as CSVEDRGWNGYTF.